The next 27 T cell receptor beta chains were all read from a single sample in a study of Graves' ophthalmopathy and Graves' hyperthyroidism (dated by TCRdb to 2017 to 2018). Sequencing was carried out with an Illumina HiSeq 2000. For repertoire sequencing, the TCR beta CDR3 regions were amplified from RNA transcripts. HTBI primers and the Qiagen OneStep RT-PCR kit were used in a first-round RT-PCR, which was followed by a second-round multiplex PCR, size selection and purification. The raw public reads went through TCRdb reprocessing: fastp at Q25, MiXCR clone calling, in-frame beta chains kept. Here each entry gathers all rows of one CDR3 protein and keeps the most common genes and DNA. The sample profile shows 600,000 to 650,000 distinct CDR3 sequences; 22% of them were found once. Around 6.5% of the sample lies in the top ten. The sample comprised peripheral blood. These receptors came from a woman aged 18-30 years with stable Graves' hyperthyroidism. Some clones in this sample may be carry-over from other donors' samples. Donor details come from another sample of the same person, matched by shared clones.

This clonotype has at least ten counts. V usage is TRBV6-1 and J usage is TRBJ2-5; D ambiguous. Trimming removed 2 bases at V and 2 bases at J, with 6 bases between. Germline CDR1 is MNHNS and CDR2 is SASEGT. The CDR3 is 13 amino acids. DNA for the CDR3: TGTGCCAGCAGTGAAATCAATCAAGAGACCCAGTACTTC. Its protein product is CASSEINQETQYF.

Only a few counts were recorded for this clonotype. The V gene is TRBV28, the J gene TRBJ1-2; D is unclear. CDR3 length equals 12 residues. Trimming cost V 3 bases and J 12 bases, with 14 bases left between them. Germline V lookup: CDR1 MDHEN, CDR2 SYDVKM. CDR3 nucleotides: TGTGCCAGCAGTTTTGGTTCTAGGGCAAACACCTTC. Protein: CASSFGSRANTF.

This rearrangement joins TRBV11-2 to TRBJ2-4; TRBD1 is a possible D gene (5 bases). Germline assignment: CDR1 SGHAT and CDR2 FQNNGV. The CDR3 sequence is 17 residues long. V was pared by 0 bases and J by 14 bases, with 26 bases between. CDR3 residues: CASSLDGIAIQGPIKYF. In nucleotides, the CDR3 is TGTGCCAGCAGCTTAGATGGCATAGCAATCCAGGGTCCTATTAAGTACTTC. Drawing the rest from reference TRBV11-2 and TRBJ2-4, the complete variable domain is EAGVAQSPRYKIIEKRQSVAFWCNPISGHATLYWYQQILGQGPKLLIQFQNNGVVDDSQLPKDRFSAERLKGVDSTLKIQPAKLEDSAVYLCASSLDGIAIQGPIKYFGAGTRLSVL.

On this clonotype: Relative to the germline gene, one junction end is altered; a read error may explain this. The V gene is TRBV7-3, the J gene TRBJ2-2, with D maybe TRBD1 (6 bases). The germline V gene encodes CDR1 SGHTA and CDR2 FQGTGA. This CDR3 region has 14 residues. The CDR3 here is CASSIQGNTAELFF. Here the CDR3 DNA reads TGTGCCAGCAGCATCCAGGGGAACACCGCGGAGCTGTTTTTT. Complete variable domain (other parts from reference TRBV7-3 and TRBJ2-2): GAGVSQTPSNKVTEKGKYVELRCDPISGHTALYWYRQSLGQGPEFLIYFQGTGAADDSGLPNDRFFAVRPEGSVSTLKIQRTERGDSAVYLCASSIQGNTAELFFGEGSRLTVL.

V and J are TRBV20-1 and TRBJ2-7; 7 bases are shared with TRBD2. This CDR3 region has 14 residues. Germline lookup yields CDR1 DFQATT and CDR2 SNEGSKA (reference sequence). With V trimmed by 0 bases and J by 4 bases, 6 bases remained unmatched. CDR3 in amino acids: CSARDMTSSYEQYF. The CDR3 nucleotides read TGCAGTGCTAGAGATATGACTAGCTCTTACGAGCAGTACTTC.

This clonotype was seen ten or more times. The chain has TRBV7-9 and TRBJ2-7; 8 nucleotides agree with TRBD1. J gave up 5 bases and V 4 bases, and 7 bases lay outside the gene matches. CDR1 SEHNR and CDR2 FQNEAQ come from the germline V gene (reference sequence). The CDR3 has 14 residues. The CDR3: CASSSQTGADEQYF. The CDR3 DNA follows: TGTGCCAGCAGCTCCCAGACAGGGGCGGACGAGCAGTACTTC.

This clonotype showed up many times. The chain has TRBV27 and TRBJ1-5; the D gene is possibly TRBD1 (5 bases). CDR1 is MNHEY and CDR2 is SMNVEV in the germline V gene (reference sequence). The CDR3 is 15 residues long. Trimming cost V 4 bases and J 2 bases, with 12 bases left between them. The CDR3 spells CASSSGIGGNQPQHF. DNA of the CDR3: TGTGCCAGCAGTTCGGGAATAGGGGGCAATCAGCCCCAGCATTTT.

At least ten counts were recorded for this clonotype. The chain links TRBV5-1 to TRBJ2-7; 7 bases map to TRBD2. V lost 4 bases, J lost 6 bases, and 10 bases stayed unmatched. The germline CDR1 and CDR2 sequences are SGHRS and YFSETQ. The CDR3 contains 14 residues. The CDR3 bases are TGCGCCAGCAGCGTAAGCGGGGCCTCGGGCGAGCAGTACTTC. Translated, it gives CASSVSGASGEQYF.

The sample holds a few counts of this clonotype. At one boundary the junction diverges from the germline segment, which might be a read error. The rearrangement links TRBV19 to TRBJ1-2, with 9 nucleotides matching TRBD1. Germline values: CDR1 LNHDA, CDR2 SQIVND (reference sequence). This CDR3 has 17 amino acids. This CDR3 reads CASKPIRTGAPNYSYTF. The CDR3 DNA reads TGTGCCAGTAAACCGATAAGGACAGGGGCCCCTAACTATAGCTACACCTTC. Using reference TRBV19 and TRBJ1-2 for the parts outside the CDR3, the full variable domain is DGGITQSPKYLFRKEGQNVTLSCEQNLNHDAMYWYRQDPGQGLRLIYYSQIVNDFQKGDIAEGYSVSREKKESFPLTVTSAQKNPTAFYLCASKPIRTGAPNYSYTFGSGTRLTVV.

The chain recombines TRBV5-6 with TRBJ2-5; D might be TRBD2 (6 bases). The V end was cut by 2 bases, the J end by 9 bases, with 17 bases between. The CDR3 sequence is 14 residues long. In germline, CDR1 is SGHDT, CDR2 YYEEEE. The CDR3 loop is CASSLPPGRKAQYF. The CDR3 nucleotides are TGTGCCAGCAGCTTACCCCCCGGGAGAAAAGCCCAGTACTTC.

In its sample, this clonotype was seen many times. V usage is TRBV6-2 or TRBV6-3 and J usage is TRBJ1-1; D possibly corresponds to TRBD1 (6 bases). V was trimmed by 2 bases and J by 4 bases, leaving 8 bases between them. Germline CDR1 MNHEY, CDR2 SVGEGT. The CDR3 length is 13 residues. The CDR3 DNA reads as TGTGCCAGCAGTTACGTGACAGGCACTGAAGCTTTCTTT. As protein: CASSYVTGTEAFF.

At least ten counts were recorded for this clonotype. CDR3 DNA: TGTGCCAGCAACGCAGGCCTCGGGGGCTACACCTTC. Translated, it gives CASNAGLGGYTF. The rearrangement links TRBV6-1 to TRBJ1-2, with unresolved D. CDR3 length: 12 amino acids. Germline-derived CDR1 and CDR2 are MNHNS and SASEGT. Trimming stripped 7 bases from V and 8 bases from J, with 14 bases between.

Ten or more counts support this clonotype. This sequence joins TRBV28 and TRBJ1-1; no clear D. Germline-derived CDR1 and CDR2 are MDHEN and SYDVKM. This CDR3 spans 14 amino acids. V gave up 2 bases and J gave up 4 bases, with 11 bases separating them. The CDR3 nucleotides read TGTGCCAGCAGTTTAGGAGGGCCGAGCACTGAAGCTTTCTTT. This gives the protein CASSLGGPSTEAFF. Full variable domain (outside the CDR3, taken from reference TRBV28 and TRBJ1-1): DVKVTQSSRYLVKRTGEKVFLECVQDMDHENMFWYRQDPGLGLRLIYFSYDVKMKEKGDIPEGYSVSREKKERFSLILESASTNQTSMYLCASSLGGPSTEAFFGQGTRLTVV.

There are many counts of this clonotype. The CDR3 loop reads CATSRDGRGRETQYF. Here the CDR3 DNA reads TGTGCCACCAGCAGAGACGGCAGGGGAAGGGAGACCCAGTACTTC. J is TRBJ2-5 and V is TRBV15; D might be TRBD1 (6 bases). The V gene's germline CDR1 is LNHNV and CDR2 YYDKDF (reference sequence). The CDR3 extends over 15 amino acids. Trimming left V 0 bases short and J 5 bases short, with 13 bases between.

The gene calls are TRBV6-5 and TRBJ1-5; a weak D match, TRBD1 (5 bases). From germline, CDR1 is MNHEY and CDR2 SVGAGI. V lost 0 bases and J 1 base, leaving 7 bases between the germline ends. The CDR3 is 15 amino acids. CDR3 bases: TGTGCCAGCAGTTACTCGAGGGGAAGCAATCAGCCCCAGCATTTT. Translation: CASSYSRGSNQPQHF.

This clonotype was observed a handful of times. The V call is TRBV3-1, the J call TRBJ1-3; TRBD1 matches 7 bases. V shed 4 bases, J shed 2 bases, and the junction held 8 bases outside the gene matches. From germline, CDR1 is LGHDT and CDR2 YNNKEL (reference sequence). The CDR3 has 16 amino acids. CDR3 sequence reads: CASSLLSGTAGNTIYF. CDR3 DNA sequence: TGTGCCAGCAGCCTACTTTCCGGGACAGCTGGAAACACCATATATTTT.

This clonotype was picked up many times. The V and J genes are TRBV6-1 and TRBJ1-5, with 9 bases that match TRBD1. Trimming took 8 bases from V and 2 from J; bases not matched to a gene: 7. The CDR3 sequence is 15 residues long. Germline V gene data show CDR1 as MNHNS and CDR2 as SASEGT. The DNA for the CDR3 is TGTGCCAGCGGGGGGACAGGGATTGGCAATCAGCCCCAGCATTTT. It translates to CASGGTGIGNQPQHF.

The chain employs TRBV6-1 and TRBJ2-2; 8 bases match TRBD2. The V gene end was trimmed by 2 bases and the J gene end by 4 bases; junction bases not matched to a gene: 9. Germline loops: CDR1 MNHNS, CDR2 SASEGT. The CDR3 length is 17 residues. The CDR3 loop reads CASSESVAGGGTGELFF. The CDR3 DNA reads as TGTGCCAGCAGTGAATCAGTGGCGGGAGGAGGCACCGGGGAGCTGTTTTTT.

This clonotype was seen a handful of times. This sequence joins TRBV20-1 and TRBJ2-4; D is unresolved. Trimming pared 3 bases from V and 2 bases from J, leaving 8 bases between. The CDR3 length is 13 residues. CDR1 DFQATT and CDR2 SNEGSKA come from the germline V gene (reference sequence). CDR3 amino acids: CSASIATKNIQYF. DNA of the CDR3: TGCAGTGCTAGCATAGCCACCAAAAACATTCAGTACTTC.

In this sample, this clonotype turned up many times. The CDR3 reads CASSILGGGNQETQYF. CDR3 coding DNA: TGTGCCAGTAGTATTCTTGGCGGGGGGAACCAAGAGACCCAGTACTTC. The chain has TRBV19 and TRBJ2-5; 8 bases are shared with TRBD2. Per the germline V gene, CDR1 is LNHDA and CDR2 is SQIVND (reference sequence). The V segment lost 3 bases and the J segment 0 bases; nucleotides outside the gene matches: 6. The CDR3 loop spans 16 amino acids.

The chain links TRBV6-5 to TRBJ2-7; D is unclear. V lost 4 bases, J lost 5 bases, and 9 bases lay in between. Germline CDR1 and CDR2: MNHEY and SVGAGI. CDR3 length: 12 residues. In nucleotides, the CDR3 is TGTGCCAGCAGTTCTGGGGTTGACGAGCAGTACTTC. Translated: CASSSGVDEQYF.

This clonotype was seen repeatedly, ten times or more. J is TRBJ2-6 and V is TRBV15; D not resolved. V lost 1 base, J lost 4 bases, and 8 bases lay in between. The V gene's germline CDR1 is LNHNV and CDR2 YYDKDF (reference sequence). The CDR3 length is 15 residues. The CDR3 coding sequence is TGTGCCACCAGCAGAGGGGATGCCGGGGCCAACGTCCTGACTTTC. This encodes CATSRGDAGANVLTF. Based on the CDR3 plus reference TRBV15 and TRBJ2-6, the full variable domain is DAMVIQNPRYQVTQFGKPVTLSCSQTLNHNVMYWYQQKSSQAPKLLFHYYDKDFNNEADTPDNFQSRRPNTSFCFLDIRSPGLGDTAMYLCATSRGDAGANVLTFGAGSRLTVL.

The chain links TRBV10-2 to TRBJ2-7; a weak D match, TRBD1 (6 bases). This CDR3 region has 12 residues. The V and J ends lost 6 bases and 8 bases respectively, with 14 bases between them. The germline CDR1 and CDR2 sequences are WSHSY and SAAADI. The CDR3 spells CASSLNRVQQYF. The CDR3 coding sequence is TGCGCCAGCAGCCTCAACAGGGTTCAGCAGTACTTC.

This rearrangement joins TRBV20-1 to TRBJ2-5; TRBD2 might be the D (6 bases). CDR3 size: 15 residues. In germline, CDR1 is DFQATT, CDR2 SNEGSKA (reference sequence). V was pared by 1 base and J by 2 bases, with 14 bases between. The CDR3 reads CSARALRDSQETQYF. The CDR3 DNA follows: TGCAGTGCTAGAGCCCTCAGGGACTCTCAAGAGACCCAGTACTTC.

V usage is TRBV30 and J usage is TRBJ2-2; 9 bases align to TRBD1. V shed 0 bases and J 5 bases; nucleotides not matched to a gene: 4. CDR1 is GTSNPN and CDR2 is SVGIG in the germline V gene (reference sequence). The CDR3 totals 15 residues. The CDR3 region has the DNA TGTGCCTGGAGTGTAGGGACAGGGAAAACCGGGGAGCTGTTTTTT. This codes for CAWSVGTGKTGELFF.

This clonotype was seen ten or more times. The chain uses TRBV18 and TRBJ2-7; 14 positions agree with TRBD2. CDR1 and CDR2 from the germline V gene are KGHSH and LQKENI. The CDR3 extends over 15 amino acids. With 3 bases clipped from V and 6 bases from J, the junction kept 4 bases outside the gene matches. This CDR3 is CASSPNGLAGGEQYF. Written as DNA, the CDR3 is TGTGCCAGCTCACCGAATGGACTAGCGGGAGGCGAGCAGTACTTC.

This clonotype was counted ten times or more. V gene TRBV6-1 combines with J gene TRBJ1-5; maybe TRBD1 (6 bases). Germline CDR1 is MNHNS and CDR2 is SASEGT. The CDR3 runs to 15 residues. Trimming stripped 9 bases from V and 4 bases from J, with 19 bases between. The CDR3 loop is CASRNDWTENQPQHF. In DNA, the CDR3 is TGTGCCAGTAGAAACGACTGGACAGAGAATCAGCCCCAGCATTTT.